The 11 T cell receptor beta chains listed next were all sequenced from one sample in a study of blood T cell repertoires in COVID-19. Measured with immunoSEQ multiplex PCR; TCRdb has only the in-frame clones, and not every one. Of about 380,000 clones listed, around 89% are singletons. Sequencing was performed on peripheral blood. All receptors come from a man aged 18 to 29 with active or convalescent COVID-19.

The chain carries TRBV25-1 and TRBJ1-1; 8 bases fit TRBD1. The J segment lost 2 bases and the V segment lost 8 bases, leaving 13 bases of the junction unmatched. The germline V gene has CDR1 MGHDK and CDR2 SYGVNS. The CDR3 length is 16 residues. The CDR3 here is CASGPRNRGVNTEAFF. DNA for the CDR3: TGTGCCAGCGGTCCTCGGAACAGGGGGGTAAACACTGAAGCTTTCTTT.

The rearrangement joins TRBV7-6 to TRBJ2-7, with unresolved D. There are 17 residues in the CDR3. The germline gives CDR1 SGHVS, CDR2 FNYEAQ. V lost 5 bases, J lost 3 bases, and 23 bases lay in between. CDR3 sequence: CASSPRDRGTPIYEQYF. CDR3 in DNA: TGTGCCAGCAGCCCCCGAGATCGAGGAACCCCAATCTACGAGCAGTACTTC.

The chain links TRBV6-5 to TRBJ1-5; D is perhaps TRBD1 (6 bases). Trimming removed 6 bases from V and 4 bases from J, with 13 bases in between. The germline V gene has CDR1 MNHEY and CDR2 SVGAGI. The CDR3 spans 14 residues. CDR3 in amino acids: CASRPGQKNQPQHF. CDR3 nucleotide sequence: TGTGCCAGCAGACCCGGACAGAAGAATCAGCCCCAGCATTTT.

V gene TRBV5-3 combines with J gene TRBJ1-4; D not resolved. TRBV5-3 is an ORF for which the function is uncertain. The CDR3 sequence is 12 residues long. The CDR3 sequence: CPITATNEKLFF. The CDR3 coding sequence is TGTCCAATAACGGCAACTAATGAAAAACTGTTTTTT.

The chain has TRBV7-9 and TRBJ2-1; D is unresolved. V gave up 1 base and J gave up 10 bases, with 11 bases separating them. The germline CDR1 and CDR2 sequences are SEHNR and FQNEAQ (reference sequence). CDR3 length: 13 amino acids. The CDR3: CASSLGPAVEQFF. For the CDR3, the DNA is TGTGCCAGCAGCTTAGGGCCCGCGGTGGAGCAGTTCTTC.

V is TRBV6-1 and J is TRBJ1-2; D gene ambiguous. This CDR3 contains 11 residues. Germline V lookup: CDR1 MNHNS, CDR2 SASEGT. Deletions cut 11 bases from V and 2 bases from J, with 9 bases between. The CDR3 bases are TGTGCCTTAAGTGCGAACTATGGCTACACCTTC. As protein: CALSANYGYTF.

Only a few counts were recorded for this clone. This chain links TRBV28 with TRBJ1-2; TRBD1 matches 7 bases. Losses at the gene ends were 2 bases for V and 7 bases for J; bases not matched to a gene: 4. The germline V gene encodes CDR1 MDHEN and CDR2 SYDVKM. The CDR3 is 13 residues long. The CDR3 spells CASSLRRQGGYTF. CDR3 nucleotide sequence: TGTGCCAGCAGTTTACGTCGACAGGGTGGCTACACCTTC.

V usage is TRBV18 and J usage is TRBJ2-1; 8 bases map to TRBD2. Germline lookup yields CDR1 KGHSH and CDR2 LQKENI. V lost 3 bases and J lost 7; bases outside the gene matches: 11. There are 16 residues in the CDR3. Here the CDR3 DNA reads TGTGCCAGCTCACCCCGGCGGCTAGCGGGTCGGAATGAGCAGTTCTTC. Translating gives CASSPRRLAGRNEQFF.

The chain uses TRBV19 and TRBJ1-2; D is unresolved. Trimming cost V 7 bases and J 0 bases, with 12 bases left between them. The length of the CDR3 is 14 residues. Germline-derived CDR1 and CDR2 are LNHDA and SQIVND (reference sequence). The CDR3: CASMPSGTNYGYTF. The CDR3 DNA sequence: TGTGCCAGTATGCCCTCGGGGACTAACTATGGCTACACCTTC. Based on the CDR3 plus reference TRBV19 and TRBJ1-2, the full variable domain is DGGITQSPKYLFRKEGQNVTLSCEQNLNHDAMYWYRQDPGQGLRLIYYSQIVNDFQKGDIAEGYSVSREKKESFPLTVTSAQKNPTAFYLCASMPSGTNYGYTFGSGTRLTVV.

The chain joins TRBV19 to TRBJ1-6, with 7 bases aligning to TRBD1. The V gene's germline CDR1 is LNHDA and CDR2 SQIVND (reference sequence). The CDR3 is 14 residues long. Unmatched junction bases numbered 8, after V lost 6 bases and J lost 9 bases. CDR3 DNA sequence: TGTGCCAGTAGATCGACAGGGAACGTTTCACCCCTCCACTTT. As protein: CASRSTGNVSPLHF.

The chain couples TRBV6-5 to TRBJ2-1, with D possibly matching TRBD2 (5 bases). This CDR3 is 12 amino acids long. V was shortened by 7 bases and J by 4 bases, with 8 bases between the two germline ends. Germline CDR1 reads MNHEY; CDR2 reads SVGAGI. Here the CDR3 DNA reads TGTGCCAGCACCGGGGTATACAATGAGCAGTTCTTC. Translating it yields CASTGVYNEQFF.